This T cell receptor beta chain comes out of a study of T cell repertoires in cytomegalovirus infection. V dropped 0 bases and J dropped 5; count of bases not matched to a gene: 6. Germline V lookup: CDR1 MGHRA, CDR2 YSYEKL. The CDR3 consists of 16 residues. This clonotype was seen a few times. Its antigen remains unidentified. Whole-study results and caveats: Carriage of CMV together with the relevant HLA was identifiable through cumulative public TCR beta family frequency.

TCRdb passed the reads through MiXCR, listing each CDR3 protein once. Among some 800,000 distinct CDR3 sequences listed, about 31% were seen once. The source of this sequence is a human donor in good health (CMV status not recorded). Some clones in this sample may be carry-over from other donors' samples. Sequenced here: cultured CD8+ T cells from PBMCs, sampled from culture after CMV antigen stimulation. V usage is TRBV4-1 and J usage is TRBJ1-1; 10 bases map to TRBD1. CDR3 bases: TGCGCCAGCAGCCAAGAGGGGGGGACAGGGGTTACTGAAGCTTTCTTT. Translated, it gives CASSQEGGTGVTEAFF.